These 28 T cell receptor beta chains originate from one sample sequenced in a study of glioma-infiltrating T cells after dendritic cell vaccination. The protocol was immunoSEQ multiplex PCR, while the TCRdb copy is restricted to in-frame clones and leaves out a portion. The profile shows approximately 67,000 clones, 81% of them singletons. The specimen was blood, collected before dendritic cell vaccination. The receptors derive from a human donor with glioblastoma.

The genes are TRBV28 and TRBJ2-1; TRBD1 matches 7 bases. This CDR3 comprises 12 residues. Germline CDR1 and CDR2: MDHEN and SYDVKM. J gave up 6 bases and V 4 bases, and 0 bases lay outside the gene matches. The CDR3 nucleotides read TGTGCCAGCAGTTCAGGGGGCAATGAGCAGTTCTTC. Residues: CASSSGGNEQFF.

In the case of this clone: One junction end disagrees with the germline gene, perhaps due to a read error. This sample includes further DNA sequences coding for the same CDR3. The V and J genes are TRBV29-1 and TRBJ1-2; 8 bases fit TRBD1. This CDR3 has 14 amino acids. The germline CDR1 and CDR2 sequences are SQVTM and ANQGSEA. The DNA for the CDR3 is TGCAGCGTCCCGTCCCAGGGGGCTAATTATGGCTACACCTTC. Translation: CSVPSQGANYGYTF. The entire variable domain, with the rest obtained from reference TRBV29-1 and TRBJ1-2, is as follows: SAVISQKPSRDICQRGTSLTIQCQVDSQVTMMFWYRQQPGQSLTLIATANQGSEATYESGFVIDKFPISRPNLTFSTLTVSNMSPEDSSIYLCSVPSQGANYGYTFGSGTRLTVV.

The chain uses TRBV19 and TRBJ1-2; D is perhaps TRBD1 (5 bases). The CDR3 covers 16 residues. Germline V gene data show CDR1 as LNHDA and CDR2 as SQIVND (reference sequence). Trimming pared 3 bases from V and 8 bases from J, leaving 22 bases between. The CDR3 spells CASSISVAEGSYGYTF. CDR3 sequence (DNA): TGTGCCAGTAGTATTTCTGTGGCGGAGGGGAGTTACGGCTACACCTTC.

This chain connects TRBV4-1 to TRBJ1-1; TRBD1 matches at 11 bases. Germline-derived CDR1 and CDR2 are MGHRA and YSYEKL. The V and J ends lost 5 bases and 7 bases, in that order; junction bases with no gene match: 6. The CDR3 sequence is 14 residues long. The CDR3 DNA reads TGCGCCAGCAGCAAGGACAGGGGGCTTGATGAAGCTTTCTTT. Translation gives CASSKDRGLDEAFF.

This rearrangement joins TRBV30 to TRBJ1-5, with a tentative D call TRBD1 (5 bases). The CDR3 has 14 residues. Per germline, CDR1 GTSNPN and CDR2 SVGIG (reference sequence). With 4 bases removed from V and 2 bases from J, the gap between germline ends came to 12 bases. The CDR3 region is CAWKVGQGNQPQHF. The CDR3 coding sequence is TGTGCCTGGAAGGTGGGGCAGGGCAATCAGCCCCAGCATTTT.

V is TRBV7-2 and J is TRBJ2-5, with a possible D match to TRBD1 (6 bases). Looked up from germline, CDR1 is SGHTA and CDR2 is FQGNSA. Deletions cut 5 bases from V and 4 bases from J, with 11 bases between. CDR3 length equals 13 residues. This CDR3 reads CASSRDRSETQYF. The CDR3, as DNA: TGTGCCAGCAGCCGCGACAGGTCAGAGACCCAGTACTTC.

The CDR3 sequence is CASSPLPGQRNQPQHF. Written as DNA, the CDR3 is TGTGCCAGCTCACCATTGCCGGGACAGCGAAACCAGCCCCAGCATTTT. J is TRBJ1-5 and V is TRBV18; TRBD1 matches 7 bases. Per the germline V gene, CDR1 is KGHSH and CDR2 is LQKENI. The V segment lost 2 bases and the J segment 7 bases; nucleotides outside the gene matches: 11. The CDR3 is 16 residues long.

The rearrangement links TRBV5-6 to TRBJ2-7; D unresolved. Trimming pared 0 bases from V and 3 bases from J, leaving 4 bases between. Germline V CDR1 and CDR2: SGHDT, YYEEEE. The CDR3 runs 12 residues. This chain's CDR3 is CASSLGIYEQYF. Written as DNA, the CDR3 is TGTGCCAGCAGCTTGGGTATCTACGAGCAGTACTTC. The whole variable domain, remainder taken from reference TRBV5-6 and TRBJ2-7, is DAGVTQSPTHLIKTRGQQVTLRCSPKSGHDTVSWYQQALGQGPQFIFQYYEEEERQRGNFPDRFSGHQFPNYSSELNVNALLLGDSALYLCASSLGIYEQYFGPGTRLTVT.

The V and J genes are TRBV5-6 and TRBJ1-4; weak D call: TRBD1 (5 bases). V lost 3 bases, J lost 8 bases, and 14 bases lay in between. There are 14 residues in the CDR3. The germline V gene has CDR1 SGHDT and CDR2 YYEEEE. The CDR3 loop reads CASSSPRVGEKLFF. The CDR3 DNA reads as TGTGCCAGCAGCTCCCCCAGGGTAGGGGAAAAACTGTTTTTT.

The V and J genes are TRBV6-5 and TRBJ2-2; D possibly corresponds to TRBD2 (6 bases). V was cut by 7 bases and J by 4 bases, with 16 bases left in between. The germline V gene has CDR1 MNHEY and CDR2 SVGAGI. The CDR3 extends over 15 amino acids. The CDR3 DNA reads TGTGCCAGCACCGTCGACGGGGGTCGCACCGGGGAGCTGTTTTTT. The encoded protein is CASTVDGGRTGELFF.

V is TRBV29-1 and J is TRBJ2-3; unclear D gene. V was cut by 6 bases and J by 7 bases, with 8 bases left in between. Per the germline V gene, CDR1 is SQVTM and CDR2 is ANQGSEA. This CDR3 has 10 residues. This CDR3 reads CSVALNTQYF. The CDR3 nucleotides read TGCAGCGTCGCGCTAAATACGCAGTATTTT.

This clone is labeled as medium-sized (0.01 to 0.1%). The chain has TRBV4-2 and TRBJ2-7; tentative D call: TRBD2 (7 bases). Germline V gives CDR1 LGHNA, CDR2 YNFKEQ. The CDR3 is 16 residues long. The V gene lost 0 bases and the J gene lost 7 bases, with 19 bases spanning the gap. This CDR3 is CASSQDVAGADGEQYF. The CDR3 DNA is TGTGCCAGCAGCCAAGATGTGGCGGGGGCCGATGGAGAGCAGTACTTC.

This chain uses TRBV6-5 with TRBJ2-1; 7 positions agree with TRBD2. Germline V gene data show CDR1 as MNHEY and CDR2 as SVGAGI. The CDR3 loop spans 13 amino acids. J lost 7 bases, V lost 6 bases, and 6 bases had no gene match. In DNA, the CDR3 is TGTGCCAGCAGCCCCCCCGGGGGGAATGAGCAGTTCTTC. Translating it yields CASSPPGGNEQFF.

The V and J genes are TRBV6-5 and TRBJ1-1; D gene unclear. Germline V gene lookup returns CDR1 MNHEY and CDR2 SVGAGI. Trimming shortened V by 0 bases and J by 2 bases, and 13 bases separated the two germline ends. The length of the CDR3 is 16 residues. The CDR3 is CASSYSPGGINTEAFF. The CDR3 nucleotides read TGTGCCAGCAGTTACTCCCCGGGAGGCATCAACACTGAAGCTTTCTTT.

This clone was detected only once. The rearrangement joins TRBV5-6 to TRBJ2-1, with 12 bases identical to TRBD1. CDR3 size: 16 residues. The germline CDR1 and CDR2 sequences are SGHDT and YYEEEE. V was pared by 4 bases and J by 2 bases, with 4 bases of the junction left unmatched. CDR3 nucleotide sequence: TGTGCCAGCAGCCCCGGGACAGGGGGCCCCTACAATGAGCAGTTCTTC. Its protein is CASSPGTGGPYNEQFF. Based on the CDR3 plus reference TRBV5-6 and TRBJ2-1, the full variable domain is DAGVTQSPTHLIKTRGQQVTLRCSPKSGHDTVSWYQQALGQGPQFIFQYYEEEERQRGNFPDRFSGHQFPNYSSELNVNALLLGDSALYLCASSPGTGGPYNEQFFGPGTRLTVL.

This clone was seen only once. The chain uses TRBV27 and TRBJ1-2; D uncertain. The CDR3 length is 13 residues. V lost 0 bases and J 6 bases, leaving 8 bases between the germline ends. Germline values: CDR1 MNHEY, CDR2 SMNVEV (reference sequence). This CDR3 is CASSLSWSDGYTF. CDR3 DNA sequence: TGTGCCAGCAGTTTATCCTGGAGTGATGGCTACACCTTC.

This rearrangement joins TRBV7-2 to TRBJ1-6; D is uncertain. V lost 3 bases and J lost 6, with 3 bases in between. The CDR3 length is 12 residues. Per the germline V gene, CDR1 is SGHTA and CDR2 is FQGNSA. CDR3 sequence reads: CASSFINSPLHF. The CDR3 nucleotides are TGTGCCAGCAGCTTTATTAATTCACCCCTCCACTTT. Drawing the rest from reference TRBV7-2 and TRBJ1-6, the complete variable domain is GAGVSQSPSNKVTEKGKDVELRCDPISGHTALYWYRQSLGQGLEFLIYFQGNSAPDKSGLPSDRFSAERTGGSVSTLTIQRTQQEDSAVYLCASSFINSPLHFGNGTRLTVT.

The rearrangement joins TRBV18 to TRBJ1-3; TRBD1 might be the D (6 bases). The CDR3 has 16 residues. Per the germline V gene, CDR1 is KGHSH and CDR2 is LQKENI. Trimming left V 3 bases short and J 0 bases short, with 12 bases between. In DNA form, the CDR3 reads TGTGCCAGCTCACCCGCCTTGGACAGCTCTGGAAACACCATATATTTT. Translation gives CASSPALDSSGNTIYF.

CDR3 loop: CASSLDSTPSPLHF. In DNA form, the CDR3 reads TGCGCCAGCAGCTTGGACAGTACCCCTTCACCCCTCCACTTT. The gene calls are TRBV5-1 and TRBJ1-6; D not resolved. Germline V gives CDR1 SGHRS, CDR2 YFSETQ. The CDR3 length is 14 residues. Trimming left V 0 bases short and J 9 bases short, with 10 bases between. Supplemented by reference TRBV5-1 and TRBJ1-6, the full variable domain reads KAGVTQTPRYLIKTRGQQVTLSCSPISGHRSVSWYQQTPGQGLQFLFEYFSETQRNKGNFPGRFSGRQFSNSRSEMNVSTLELGDSALYLCASSLDSTPSPLHFGNGTRLTVT.

The gene calls are TRBV13 and TRBJ2-2; no clear D. The germline gives CDR1 PRHDT, CDR2 FYEKMQ (reference sequence). CDR3 length: 14 residues. Trimming left V 0 bases short and J 0 bases short, with 2 bases between. The CDR3 spells CASSLGTNTGELFF. CDR3 in DNA: TGTGCCAGCAGCTTAGGTACGAACACCGGGGAGCTGTTTTTT. Looking up the rest from reference TRBV13 and TRBJ2-2 gives the full variable domain: AAGVIQSPRHLIKEKRETATLKCYPIPRHDTVYWYQQGPGQDPQFLISFYEKMQSDKGSIPDRFSAQQFSDYHSELNMSSLELGDSALYFCASSLGTNTGELFFGEGSRLTVL.

The V call is TRBV9, the J call TRBJ2-6; 8 nucleotides align to TRBD1. Trimming removed 0 bases from V and 0 bases from J; junction bases left unmatched: 8. The length of the CDR3 is 19 residues. CDR1 and CDR2 (germline): SGDLS, YYNGEE. In nucleotides, the CDR3 is TGTGCCAGCAGCGTAGGGTCGGACAGGGTCTTCTCTGGGGCCAACGTCCTGACTTTC. It translates to CASSVGSDRVFSGANVLTF.

The chain couples TRBV7-8 to TRBJ1-5; 7 nucleotides line up with TRBD1. After removal of 3 bases from V and 0 bases from J, the junction contained 2 bases not matched to a gene. The V gene's germline CDR1 is SGHVS and CDR2 FQNEAQ. CDR3 size: 15 residues. The CDR3 nucleotides are TGTGCCAGCAGCTTTGGACAGGCTAGCAATCAGCCCCAGCATTTT. It yields the protein CASSFGQASNQPQHF.

This chain connects TRBV5-6 to TRBJ1-1; the match to TRBD1 covers 9 bases. The CDR3 has 16 amino acids. Germline values: CDR1 SGHDT, CDR2 YYEEEE. The trim removed 4 bases at V and 4 bases at J, leaving 11 bases unmatched. The CDR3 here is CASSRDRVFGATEAFF. The CDR3 coding sequence is TGTGCCAGCAGCCGGGACAGGGTTTTTGGGGCCACTGAAGCTTTCTTT.

This clone was counted a few times. The CDR3 reads CASSPLGGGVSGNTIYF. The CDR3 region has the DNA TGTGCCAGCAGCCCTCTGGGGGGGGGAGTCTCTGGAAACACCATATATTTT. This chain connects TRBV7-6 to TRBJ1-3; maybe TRBD1 (5 bases). There are 17 residues in the CDR3. V was clipped by 5 bases and J by 0 bases, with 17 bases between them. Germline CDR1 is SGHVS and CDR2 is FNYEAQ.

The rearrangement uses TRBV7-6 and TRBJ1-1, with 9 bases aligning to TRBD1. Trimming cost V 5 bases and J 6 bases; bases outside gene matches: 10. The germline V gene encodes CDR1 SGHVS and CDR2 FNYEAQ. The CDR3 has 15 residues. The CDR3 spells CASSPKRTGAPEAFF. In DNA, the CDR3 is TGTGCCAGCAGCCCTAAGAGGACAGGGGCCCCTGAAGCTTTCTTT. The full variable domain, its missing parts supplied by reference TRBV7-6 and TRBJ1-1, is GAGVSQSPRYKVTKRGQDVALRCDPISGHVSLYWYRQALGQGPEFLTYFNYEAQQDKSGLPNDRFSAERPEGSISTLTIQRTEQRDSAMYRCASSPKRTGAPEAFFGQGTRLTVV.

The V call is TRBV7-2, the J call TRBJ1-1; D gene uncertain. The CDR3 has 13 amino acids. Trimming took 5 bases from V and 4 from J, leaving 11 bases between them. From germline, CDR1 is SGHTA and CDR2 FQGNSA. The CDR3 DNA reads TGTGCCAGCAGCGCCTCGAGGGTCACTGAAGCTTTCTTT. Translated: CASSASRVTEAFF.

This clone was picked up one time. This chain uses TRBV10-3 with TRBJ2-1; 7 bases fit TRBD1. Germline V gene data show CDR1 as ENHRY and CDR2 as SYGVKD. Trimming took 0 bases from V and 0 from J; bases not matched to a gene: 5. CDR3 size: 17 residues. The DNA of the CDR3 is TGTGCCATCAGTGAGTCCAGGGCAGGGGGCTCCTACAATGAGCAGTTCTTC. Translated: CAISESRAGGSYNEQFF.

The gene calls are TRBV15 and TRBJ1-4; TRBD1 matches 9 bases. Germline trimming cut 1 base from V and 6 bases from J; bases unmatched to any gene: 6. Germline values: CDR1 LNHNV, CDR2 YYDKDF (reference sequence). The CDR3 has 16 residues. Written as DNA, the CDR3 is TGTGCCACCAGCAGAGTCCAACAGGGGGCGGATGAAAAACTGTTTTTT. Translated, it gives CATSRVQQGADEKLFF.